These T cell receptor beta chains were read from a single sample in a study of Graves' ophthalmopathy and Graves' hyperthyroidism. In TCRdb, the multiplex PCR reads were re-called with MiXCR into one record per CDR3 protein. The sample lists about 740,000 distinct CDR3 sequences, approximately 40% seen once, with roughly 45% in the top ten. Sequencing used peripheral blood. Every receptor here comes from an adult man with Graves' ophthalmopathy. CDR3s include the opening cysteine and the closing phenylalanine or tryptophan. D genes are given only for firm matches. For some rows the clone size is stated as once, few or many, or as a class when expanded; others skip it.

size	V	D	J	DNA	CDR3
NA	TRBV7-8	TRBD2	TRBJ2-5	TGTGCCAGCAGCTTAGATTACGGGTTAGCGGGAGGCGAGACCCAGTACTTC	CASSLDYGLAGGETQYF
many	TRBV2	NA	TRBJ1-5	TGTGCCAGCAGCCCTCAATCGTATCAGCCCCAGCATTTT	CASSPQSYQPQHF
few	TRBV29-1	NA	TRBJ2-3	TGCAGCGTTATGTGGGACACAGATACGCAGTATTTT	CSVMWDTDTQYF
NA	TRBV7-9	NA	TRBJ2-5	TGTGCCAGCAGCTTAGGGTCGGGTGACTCGGAGACCCAGTACTTC	CASSLGSGDSETQYF
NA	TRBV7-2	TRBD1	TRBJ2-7	TGTGCCAGCAGCCGGGACAGGGGGCAAAGTGAGCAGTACTTC	CASSRDRGQSEQYF
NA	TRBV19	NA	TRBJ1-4	TGTGCCAGTAGATGGACTCCCCGGGCAACTAATGAAAAACTGTTTTTT	CASRWTPRATNEKLFF
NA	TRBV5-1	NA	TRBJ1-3	TGCGCCAGCAGCAGGACAGAAACTTACTCTGGAAACACCATATATTTT	CASSRTETYSGNTIYF
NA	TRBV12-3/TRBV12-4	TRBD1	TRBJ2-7	TGTGCCAGCAGTTTAAAGGGGGCCTCTAGGAACGAGCAGTACTTC	CASSLKGASRNEQYF
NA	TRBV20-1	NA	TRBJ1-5	TGCAGTGCTCGCCCCGGAGGAGGTAATCAGCCCCAGCATTTT	CSARPGGGNQPQHF
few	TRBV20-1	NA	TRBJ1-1	TGCAGTGCTAGAGAGGGCGGAAGAATGAACACTGAAGCTTTCTTT	CSAREGGRMNTEAFF
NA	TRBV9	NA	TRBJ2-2	TGTGCCAGCAGCGTAGTCGGGGGGCCTTACACCGGGGAGCTGTTTTTT	CASSVVGGPYTGELFF
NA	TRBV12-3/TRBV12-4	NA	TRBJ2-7	TGTGCCAGCAGTTGGGCTCTTGGTGAGGCCTACGAGCAGTACTTC	CASSWALGEAYEQYF
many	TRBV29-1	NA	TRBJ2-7	TGCAGCGTCTCCGACAGAATCTACGAGCAGTACTTC	CSVSDRIYEQYF
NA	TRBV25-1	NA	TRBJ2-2	TGTGCCAGCAGCCAAGATCTCGCTCGCACCGGGGAGCTGTTTTTT	CASSQDLARTGELFF
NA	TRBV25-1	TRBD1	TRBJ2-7	TGTGCCAGCAGCCAGAGTCCGGGACAGCGCTCCTACGAGCAGTACTTC	CASSQSPGQRSYEQYF
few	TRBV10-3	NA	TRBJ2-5	TGTGCCAGCAGACGAAACAGTGGCGGATTGGAGACCCAGTACTTC	CASRRNSGGLETQYF
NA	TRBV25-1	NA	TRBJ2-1	TGTGCCAGCAGTGAACGGATGTTGCAGTTCTTC	CASSERMLQFF
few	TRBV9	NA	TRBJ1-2	TGTGCCAGCAGGAATAACACTAACTATGGCTACACCTTC	CASRNNTNYGYTF
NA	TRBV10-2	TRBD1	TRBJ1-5	TGCGCCAGCAGCCATATGGACTCGGGACAGGCTAATCAGCCCCAGCATTTT	CASSHMDSGQANQPQHF
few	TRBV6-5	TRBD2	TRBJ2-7	TGTGCCAGCAGCCGTAGCGGGACCGGGCTCTACGAGCAGTACTTC	CASSRSGTGLYEQYF
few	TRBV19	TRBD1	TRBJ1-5	TGTGCCAGTAGTATCCTCTCTGGGACAGATTATCAGCCCCAGCATTTT	CASSILSGTDYQPQHF
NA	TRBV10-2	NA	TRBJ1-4	TGCGCCCGTTCGGCGGGGTCGATGTTAGATGAAAAACTGTTTTTT	CARSAGSMLDEKLFF
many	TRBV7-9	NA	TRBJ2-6	TGTGCCAGCAGCCACAGCAGGACAGACAGCTCTGGGGCCAACGTCCTGACTTTC	CASSHSRTDSSGANVLTF
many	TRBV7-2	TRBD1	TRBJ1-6	TGTGCCAGCAGCCAAGACCGGGACAGGGCTAATTCACCCCTCCACTTT	CASSQDRDRANSPLHF
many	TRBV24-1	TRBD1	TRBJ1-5	TGTGCCAGCAGTGAATACAGGGGTCAGCCCCAGCATTTT	CASSEYRGQPQHF
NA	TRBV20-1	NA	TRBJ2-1	TGCAGTGCTAGGGCTAGCGTGTATGAGCAGTTCTTC	CSARASVYEQFF
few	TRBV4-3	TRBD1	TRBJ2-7	TGCGCCAGCAGCCAAGGGGGACAGGGGCACTACGAGCAGTACTTC	CASSQGGQGHYEQYF
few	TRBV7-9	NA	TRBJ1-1	TGTGCCAGCAGCTTGGAGGTTATGAACACTGAAGCTTTCTTT	CASSLEVMNTEAFF
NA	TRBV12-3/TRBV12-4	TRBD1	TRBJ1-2	TGTGCTAGTGCCCCTGGGGAGGGGGCTGGCTATGGCTACACCTTC	CASAPGEGAGYGYTF
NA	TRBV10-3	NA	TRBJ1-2	TGTGCCACCAAATCTGGGGGAACAGCGCGCGGCTACACCTTC	CATKSGGTARGYTF
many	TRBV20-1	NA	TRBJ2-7	TGCAGTGCTAGAGTTGCGGACTACGAGCAGTACTTC	CSARVADYEQYF
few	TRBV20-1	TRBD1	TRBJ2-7	TGCAGTGCTAGAGTAGGCAGGGGGTTCTACGAGCAGTACTTC	CSARVGRGFYEQYF
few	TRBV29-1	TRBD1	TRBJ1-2	TGCAGCGCTATGGGACAGGGCGGTGGCTACACCTTC	CSAMGQGGGYTF
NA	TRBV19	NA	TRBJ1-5	TGTGCCAGTAATTGGGGGTCTAGCAATCAGCCCCAGCATTTT	CASNWGSSNQPQHF
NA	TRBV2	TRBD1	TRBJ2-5	TGTGCCAGCAGCCCCGAATGGGGACAGGCCCGCCAAGAGACCCAGTACTTC	CASSPEWGQARQETQYF
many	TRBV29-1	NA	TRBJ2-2	TGCAGCGTTGATAAGGCGGGGGAGCTGTTTTTT	CSVDKAGELFF
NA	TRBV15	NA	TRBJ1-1	TGTGCCACCAGCAGCCACGGGACGTCCACTGAAGCTTTCTTT	CATSSHGTSTEAFF
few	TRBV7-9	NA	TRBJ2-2	TGTGCCAGTGAGACCCCTGCGCTGACCGGGGAGCTGTTTTTT	CASETPALTGELFF
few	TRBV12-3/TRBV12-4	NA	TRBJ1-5	TGTGCCAGCAGTCGGACAGAGTATAGCAATCAGCCCCAGCATTTT	CASSRTEYSNQPQHF
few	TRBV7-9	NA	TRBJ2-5	TGTGCCAGCAGCATAGCGGACAGGAAAGAGACCCAGTACTTC	CASSIADRKETQYF
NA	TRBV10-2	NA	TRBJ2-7	TGCGCCAGCACGGGACAAGGGCCCGAGCAGTACTTC	CASTGQGPEQYF
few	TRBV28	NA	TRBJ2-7	TGTGCCAGCAGTTCCCCCGGTAGCAGGACTTACGAGCAGTACTTC	CASSSPGSRTYEQYF
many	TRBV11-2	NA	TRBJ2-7	TGTGCCAGCACCCGAACGATCGCCCCATACGAGCAGTACTTC	CASTRTIAPYEQYF
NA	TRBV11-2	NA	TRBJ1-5	TGTGCCAGGGATGCTGGGGGCCGGGAGGATCAGCCCCAGCATTTT	CARDAGGREDQPQHF
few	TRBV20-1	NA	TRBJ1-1	TGCAGTGCTAGCCCCAGGCTGGTGGCCACTGAAGCTTTCTTT	CSASPRLVATEAFF
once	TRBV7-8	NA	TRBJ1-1	TGCGCCAGCAGCCAAGTAGATTCCGGGGTCCCTGAAGCTTTCTTT	CASSQVDSGVPEAFF
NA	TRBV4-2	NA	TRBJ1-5	TGTGCCAGCAGCCAAGATATCCATCAGCCCCAGCATTTT	CASSQDIHQPQHF
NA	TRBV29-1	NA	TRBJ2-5	TGCAGCGTAGCCTCCACGGGTCCCTACGAGACCCAGTACTTC	CSVASTGPYETQYF
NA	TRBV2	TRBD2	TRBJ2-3	TGTGCCAGCAGGAGACTAGCGGATTACACAGATACGCAGTATTTT	CASRRLADYTDTQYF